The 32 T cell receptor beta chains presented below share a single source sample, sequenced in a study of chemoradiotherapy in HPV16-positive cancers. Produced via immunoSEQ multiplex PCR; TCRdb's table is partial and in-frame only. The sample yields about 21,000 clones, around 86% seen once. The sample was blood, taken from a patient who underwent chemoradiotherapy. Every receptor here comes from a human donor with HPV-associated anogenital cancer.

The rearrangement links TRBV30 to TRBJ1-4; D gene ambiguous. V dropped 0 bases and J dropped 4 bases, with 12 bases sitting between them. This CDR3 is built from 15 residues. Germline V gene lookup returns CDR1 GTSNPN and CDR2 SVGIG (reference sequence). CDR3 nucleotides: TGTGCCTGGAGTGTCTCCGGGATGAGTAATGAAAAACTGTTTTTT. Amino acids: CAWSVSGMSNEKLFF.

The chain recombines TRBV19 with TRBJ2-7, with TRBD1 as a possible D gene (5 bases). CDR1 and CDR2 (germline): LNHDA, SQIVND (reference sequence). The CDR3 runs 14 residues. The germline V and J ends were trimmed by 5 bases and 3 bases, with 14 bases remaining between them. The CDR3 sequence is CASSSRQKNYEQYF. DNA of the CDR3: TGTGCCAGTAGTTCCCGACAGAAAAACTACGAGCAGTACTTC.

V usage is TRBV9 and J usage is TRBJ1-2; 8 bases map to TRBD1. This CDR3 comprises 15 residues. From germline, CDR1 is SGDLS and CDR2 YYNGEE. Germline trimming cut 3 bases from V and 0 bases from J; bases unmatched to any gene: 4. CDR3 loop: CASSETGATNYGYTF. The CDR3 DNA reads as TGTGCCAGCAGCGAGACAGGGGCCACTAACTATGGCTACACCTTC.

V and J are TRBV6-5 and TRBJ1-5; D is unresolved. The CDR3 is made up of 15 amino acids. V was cut by 6 bases and J by 3 bases, with 15 bases left in between. Looked up from germline, CDR1 is MNHEY and CDR2 is SVGAGI. In DNA form, the CDR3 reads TGTGCCAGCAGCCCTATGGACGGCCTCAATCAGCCCCAGCATTTT. Translating gives CASSPMDGLNQPQHF.

This clone was recorded only once. The chain is built from TRBV9 and TRBJ2-1; perhaps TRBD2 as D (6 bases). Trimming pared 1 base from V and 6 bases from J, leaving 11 bases between. Germline CDR1 is SGDLS and CDR2 is YYNGEE. The CDR3 spans 14 residues. CDR3: CASSVTAGTNEQFF. The CDR3 nucleotides read TGTGCCAGCAGCGTAACGGCGGGAACCAATGAGCAGTTCTTC.

The chain recombines TRBV2 with TRBJ2-7; D remains ambiguous. This CDR3 contains 11 residues. Germline V CDR1 and CDR2: SNHLY, FYNNEI. The V gene lost 4 bases and the J gene lost 5 bases, with 6 bases spanning the gap. For the CDR3, the DNA is TGTGCCAGCAGTGGGCTTCACGAGCAGTACTTC. Encoded protein: CASSGLHEQYF.

The chain couples TRBV4-2 to TRBJ2-7, with 8 bases aligning to TRBD2. Germline CDR1 is LGHNA and CDR2 is YNFKEQ. CDR3 length: 18 amino acids. V shed 1 base, J shed 0 bases, and the junction held 11 bases outside the gene matches. CDR3 protein: CASSQAEVMGTSSYEQYF. The CDR3 DNA follows: TGTGCCAGCAGCCAAGCCGAGGTCATGGGGACTAGCTCCTACGAGCAGTACTTC.

This chain joins TRBV4-2 and TRBJ1-3; no clear D. Germline V gene sequence: CDR1 LGHNA, CDR2 YNFKEQ. Trimming took 1 base from V and 7 from J, leaving 8 bases between them. The CDR3 covers 13 residues. The CDR3 loop is CASSQALSNTIYF. In nucleotides, the CDR3 is TGTGCCAGCAGCCAAGCATTGAGCAACACCATATATTTT.

This chain uses TRBV4-3 with TRBJ2-7, with 10 bases that match TRBD1. The junction had 7 bases not matched to a gene; V was cut back by 3 bases and J by 5 bases. The CDR3 extends over 15 amino acids. The germline V gene encodes CDR1 LGHNA and CDR2 YSLEER. CDR3 loop: CASSQLTGGSDEQYF. Here the CDR3 DNA reads TGCGCCAGCAGCCAGCTGACAGGGGGCAGCGACGAGCAGTACTTC.

V and J are TRBV18 and TRBJ1-5; 9 bases match TRBD1. Germline loops: CDR1 KGHSH, CDR2 LQKENI. With V trimmed by 1 base and J by 6 bases, 7 bases remained unmatched. This CDR3 comprises 16 residues. CDR3 loop: CASSPRTGQGTQPQHF. DNA of the CDR3: TGTGCCAGCTCACCACGTACCGGACAGGGGACTCAGCCCCAGCATTTT.

This rearrangement joins TRBV7-9 to TRBJ1-1, with 9 bases fitting TRBD1. The junction had 3 bases not matched to a gene; V was cut back by 5 bases and J by 2 bases. This CDR3 is 14 amino acids long. Germline V gene data show CDR1 as SEHNR and CDR2 as FQNEAQ (reference sequence). This CDR3 reads CASSEQGANTEAFF. CDR3 nucleotides: TGTGCCAGCAGCGAACAGGGGGCTAACACTGAAGCTTTCTTT.

The V and J genes are TRBV6-6 and TRBJ2-7; 9 bases map to TRBD1. J was trimmed by 3 bases and V by 5 bases; bases with no gene match: 8. Germline V gene lookup returns CDR1 MNHNY and CDR2 SVGAGI (reference sequence). The CDR3 consists of 15 residues. The CDR3 loop is CASSPTDRGGYEQYF. The CDR3 DNA reads TGTGCCAGCAGTCCCACCGACAGGGGGGGCTACGAGCAGTACTTC.

In its sample, this clone was seen once. Other nucleotide sequences in the sample specify the same CDR3. The V and J genes are TRBV5-1 and TRBJ2-5, with a possible D match to TRBD2 (6 bases). V lost 0 bases, J lost 4 bases, and 16 bases lay in between. The CDR3 runs 16 residues. Germline CDR1 is SGHRS and CDR2 is YFSETQ. The CDR3 protein is CASSLAVVGGRETQYF. The CDR3 DNA follows: TGCGCCAGCAGCTTGGCCGTGGTGGGAGGCAGAGAGACCCAGTACTTC.

The sample holds one count of this clone. The genes are TRBV6-5 and TRBJ1-4; maybe TRBD1 (5 bases). The ends were cut back, 5 bases at V and 3 bases at J, with 13 bases in the middle. Germline V gene sequence: CDR1 MNHEY, CDR2 SVGAGI. The CDR3 spans 15 residues. CDR3 DNA: TGTGCCAGCAGTCAGCCCGGGGCGGCTAATGAAAAACTGTTTTTT. It yields the protein CASSQPGAANEKLFF.

This clone showed up just a few times. The chain recombines TRBV6-5 with TRBJ2-7; weak D call: TRBD2 (6 bases). V lost 0 bases to trimming and J lost 7 bases, with 13 bases between them. This CDR3 is 14 amino acids long. CDR1 MNHEY and CDR2 SVGAGI come from the germline V gene. The CDR3 reads CASSYSWGEGEQYF. The CDR3 DNA sequence: TGTGCCAGCAGTTACTCCTGGGGGGAAGGAGAGCAGTACTTC.

This clone showed up just a few times. CDR3 nucleotide sequence: TGTGCCAGCACCCCGGGGACAGGGGGCACTGAAGCTTTCTTT. Protein: CASTPGTGGTEAFF. V gene TRBV27 combines with J gene TRBJ1-1; the match to TRBD1 covers 11 bases. This CDR3 has 14 amino acids. V lost 7 bases, J lost 4 bases, and 5 bases stayed unmatched. The V gene's germline CDR1 is MNHEY and CDR2 SMNVEV (reference sequence).

This chain links TRBV5-8 with TRBJ1-2; the D is unclear. Germline V gene sequence: CDR1 SGHTS, CDR2 YDEGEE. This CDR3 is built from 14 residues. The V and J ends lost 4 bases and 2 bases respectively, with 12 bases between them. The DNA of the CDR3 is TGTGCCAGCAGCGCTTACGTCGGGAACTATGGCTACACCTTC. Protein sequence: CASSAYVGNYGYTF.

This clone was detected only once. The CDR3 coding sequence is TGTGCCAGCAGCCGACCTGGCCGAAAACGGGAGACCCAGTACTTC. Translating gives CASSRPGRKRETQYF. The genes are TRBV7-2 and TRBJ2-5; no clear D gene. V was trimmed by 5 bases and J by 5 bases, leaving 18 bases between them. The CDR3 has 15 amino acids. Germline V CDR1 and CDR2: SGHTA, FQGNSA.

This chain links TRBV5-5 with TRBJ2-3; no reliable D call. V gave up 1 base and J gave up 2 bases, with 17 bases separating them. The CDR3 extends over 17 amino acids. Germline V gives CDR1 SGHKS, CDR2 YYEKEE (reference sequence). Written as DNA, the CDR3 is TGTGCCAGCAGCTTGTCGGCGCTGGGTACAGCCACAGATACGCAGTATTTT. Translating it yields CASSLSALGTATDTQYF.

This clone appeared once. The rearrangement joins TRBV19 to TRBJ1-5, with TRBD1 identical over 9 bases. The CDR3 has 15 amino acids. In germline, CDR1 is LNHDA, CDR2 SQIVND (reference sequence). V lost 9 bases and J lost 0; bases outside the gene matches: 6. The CDR3 sequence is CASHRGPYSNQPQHF. In nucleotides, the CDR3 is TGTGCCAGCCACAGGGGGCCTTATAGCAATCAGCCCCAGCATTTT.

This CDR3 reads CASSETSGGPYTQYF. Written as DNA, the CDR3 is TGTGCCAGCAGTGAAACTAGCGGGGGGCCCTATACGCAGTATTTT. The chain joins TRBV6-1 to TRBJ2-3; 12 positions match TRBD2. This CDR3 is built from 15 residues. CDR1 and CDR2 from the germline V gene are MNHNS and SASEGT. The trim removed 2 bases at V and 7 bases at J, leaving 4 bases unmatched.

The chain joins TRBV5-6 to TRBJ1-1; D is unclear. The CDR3 covers 15 residues. CDR1 and CDR2 (germline): SGHDT, YYEEEE. Trimming took off 0 bases at V and 0 bases at J, with 9 bases between the two ends. The CDR3 DNA sequence: TGTGCCAGCAGCTTGGACAGAGCCCTGAACACTGAAGCTTTCTTT. Protein sequence: CASSLDRALNTEAFF.

The rearrangement links TRBV19 to TRBJ1-1; 9 nucleotides line up with TRBD1. Per germline, CDR1 LNHDA and CDR2 SQIVND (reference sequence). The length of the CDR3 is 16 residues. Trimming removed 7 bases from V and 4 bases from J; junction bases left unmatched: 13. In DNA, the CDR3 is TGTGCCAGTACTCATAGGTCCACAGGGGGCGTCACTGAAGCTTTCTTT. It encodes CASTHRSTGGVTEAFF.

Written as DNA, the CDR3 is TGTGCCAGCAGCCCGATGACAGGGGTAGAGGGCTACACCTTC. It specifies CASSPMTGVEGYTF. The chain is built from TRBV7-8 and TRBJ1-2; 8 bases match TRBD1. CDR3 length: 14 residues. CDR1 is SGHVS, CDR2 FQNEAQ, per germline. With 5 bases clipped from V and 8 bases from J, the junction kept 10 bases outside the gene matches.

The rearrangement joins TRBV18 to TRBJ2-2, with 9 bases lining up with TRBD2. Germline CDR1 and CDR2: KGHSH and LQKENI. V lost 3 bases, J lost 12 bases, and 14 bases stayed unmatched. The CDR3 has 16 residues. DNA of the CDR3: TGTGCCAGCTCACCCGAGGGGGCTCGAGCGGGAGGAAAGCTGTTTTTT. Protein sequence: CASSPEGARAGGKLFF.

The CDR3 DNA reads TGCGCCAGCAGTTCCGGCGAGCAGTACTTC. Translating it yields CASSSGEQYF. The chain combines TRBV10-2 with TRBJ2-7; D is unresolved. CDR1 is WSHSY, CDR2 SAAADI, per germline. V was shortened by 5 bases and J by 6 bases, with 5 bases between the two germline ends. The CDR3 consists of 10 residues.

The chain recombines TRBV9 with TRBJ2-7; D possibly matches TRBD1 or TRBD2 (5 bases each). CDR1 is SGDLS and CDR2 is YYNGEE in the germline V gene. Trimming removed 4 bases at V and 7 bases at J, with 18 bases between. The CDR3 sequence is 14 residues long. The CDR3 protein is CASSPTGTGVEQYF. DNA for the CDR3: TGTGCCAGCAGCCCCACGGGGACGGGCGTAGAGCAGTACTTC.

This clone was recorded once. This chain uses TRBV29-1 with TRBJ1-2; TRBD1 is a possible D gene (6 bases). V shed 4 bases and J shed 8 bases, with 26 bases lying between them. Germline loops: CDR1 SQVTM, CDR2 ANQGSEA. The CDR3 has 16 residues. Written as DNA, the CDR3 is TGCAGCGTTGTTGGGGCAGGGGAAGATGGATGGAGAGGCTACACCTTC. It is translated as CSVVGAGEDGWRGYTF. Variable domain in full (rest from reference TRBV29-1 and TRBJ1-2): SAVISQKPSRDICQRGTSLTIQCQVDSQVTMMFWYRQQPGQSLTLIATANQGSEATYESGFVIDKFPISRPNLTFSTLTVSNMSPEDSSIYLCSVVGAGEDGWRGYTFGSGTRLTVV.

V usage is TRBV6-5 and J usage is TRBJ1-3; tentative D call: TRBD1 (6 bases). V dropped 7 bases and J dropped 0 bases, with 13 bases sitting between them. This CDR3 spans 15 amino acids. Germline CDR1 MNHEY, CDR2 SVGAGI. The CDR3 nucleotides are TGTGCCAGCACTGCGGGGGGCGGCTCTGGAAACACCATATATTTT. Amino acid sequence: CASTAGGGSGNTIYF.

The DNA of the CDR3 is TGCAGCGTTGTTGGGCAGGGTGGCGGGGAGCTGTTTTTT. This sequence encodes CSVVGQGGGELFF. The chain employs TRBV29-1 and TRBJ2-2; tentative D call: TRBD1 (5 bases). Trimming left V 4 bases short and J 7 bases short, with 13 bases between. This CDR3 comprises 13 residues. CDR1 and CDR2 (germline): SQVTM, ANQGSEA.

The CDR3 is CASRPTGTDTQYF. CDR3 nucleotide sequence: TGCGCCAGCAGACCGACAGGTACAGATACGCAGTATTTT. This rearrangement joins TRBV5-1 to TRBJ2-3; D is possibly TRBD1 (6 bases). Germline CDR1 is SGHRS and CDR2 is YFSETQ. Trimming left V 5 bases short and J 3 bases short, with 10 bases between. This CDR3 region has 13 residues.

CDR3 residues: CASSSGLAGGPAKNIQYF. CDR3 nucleotides: TGCGCCAGCAGCTCAGGACTAGCGGGAGGGCCTGCCAAAAACATTCAGTACTTC. The V and J genes are TRBV4-1 and TRBJ2-4; 15 positions match TRBD2. After removal of 5 bases from V and 1 base from J, the junction contained 6 bases not matched to a gene. This CDR3 has 18 residues. Germline V CDR1 and CDR2: MGHRA, YSYEKL.